The present T cell receptor (beta chain) was sequenced within a study of T cells in Graves' hyperthyroidism and ophthalmopathy (dated by TCRdb to the late 2010s). Study-level background: Peripheral blood was collected at initial diagnosis, before any treatment. TCR Vbeta CDR3 sequencing of 135 peripheral blood samples (under 45 ophthalmopathy, over 70 hyperthyroidism and around 17 progressor patients) is reported in the paper. The approximately 95 discovery patients were divided at random into training and test sets in a 7:3 ratio. Whether ophthalmopathy could be predicted prospectively was tested in an independent validation cohort made up of roughly 19 hyperthyroidism patients plus 17 patients who later progressed to ophthalmopathy. After blood sampling, hyperthyroidism patients were treated with methimazole at a starting dose of 30 mg daily, and ophthalmopathy patients were treated with high-dose intravenous methylprednisolone. The study also compared thyroid tissue and blood T-cell repertoires from a handful of Graves' hyperthyroidism patients. To identify TCR V-J signatures that set the groups apart, the researchers used a discovery cohort of more than 95 patients, made up of fewer than 50 with Graves' ophthalmopathy and about 59 with stable Graves' hyperthyroidism. General findings and caveats noted by the study authors: During validation, the model predicted progression to ophthalmopathy a median of about 6.5 months ahead of onset, with around 70% sensitivity and under 85% specificity. Sample size was not statistically predetermined, and blinding of investigators to group allocation was not performed. Most expanded thyroid clonotypes (frequency above 0.001) were also detected in blood, suggesting blood repertoires may reflect thyroid immune responses. Ophthalmopathy was separated from stable hyperthyroidism by a 13 V-J signature model, with around 88% sensitivity and about 81% specificity obtained in cross-validation and 80%/75% obtained in testing.

Hyperthyroidism patients were newly diagnosed, with disease duration under 2 months, and aged 18 to 65 years. The study excluded patients with uncontrolled infections, other autoimmune diseases, pregnancy or lactation. Clinical symptoms, serum thyroxine and TRAb, thyroid ultrasound, and orbital computed tomography formed the basis for the diagnoses. Blood from progressor patients was drawn when they were first diagnosed with hyperthyroidism, before any ophthalmopathy symptoms appeared. PBMCs were isolated from about 9.1 ml of fresh peripheral blood by Ficoll-Paque density gradient centrifugation. Progressor patients were first diagnosed with Graves' hyperthyroidism and then developed ophthalmopathy during follow-up. Total RNA was extracted using Trizol reagent, and RNA quality was assessed on an Agilent 2100 Bioanalyzer. This clonotype appeared many times. Which antigen it targets is not known. No base qualities exist here, and no much larger clone lies one base off it.

TCR beta CDR3 regions were amplified from RNA transcripts. The first round of RT-PCR for the TCR CDR3 was performed with the HTBI primer set and the Qiagen OneStep RT-PCR kit. The libraries were constructed in a second round of multiplex PCR and then size-selected and purified. Libraries were sequenced paired-end with 100 bp reads on an Illumina HiSeq2000. The study's processing was this. SOAPnuke was used to process the raw data, throwing out any read that contained adapters or uncalled bases, had a mean Phred below 15, or lacked an exact constant-primer or identifier match. High-quality paired reads were merged with COPE v1.2.5, and unique nucleotide sequences were defined as clonotypes. MiTCR v1.1 was used to align clonotypes to the IMGT TRBV, TRBD and TRBJ reference segments. The analysis was restricted to V-J combinations with a frequency above 0.0001, which together covered just over 99% of the repertoires. A TCS score was defined as the ratio of F50 (clonal expansion) to E x V (chaos), with BLOSUM62-based TCRdist applied between CDR3 peptides within each V-J. Welch's t-statistics and random forest reduced roughly 540 V-J features to roughly 13, which were used in a naive Bayes classifier (R e1071). In TCRdb, the public reads were trimmed at Q25 with fastp and aligned with MiXCR, with productive beta chains retained. Duplicate CDR3 protein sequences are folded into a single record with the most common DNA and genes. These V and J calls rely on TCRdb rather than the paper's analysis. Within this sample are 550,000 to 650,000 distinct CDR3 sequences, with about 15% of them counted one time only. The ten largest make up 5.8% of the sample.

The CDR3 numbers 14 residues from cysteine through phenylalanine. Only CDR3 DNA is held: 42 bases, read in frame from base 1. In the germline V gene, CDR1 corresponds to MNHEY and CDR2 to SVGEGT. Relative to germline, V is 0 bases shorter and J is 11 bases shorter, with 16 bases between their ends. Input material: blood. The chain employs TRBV6-2 or TRBV6-3 and TRBJ1-1, with a tentative D gene TRBD1 over 6 matching bases. This TCR was sampled from a woman between 25 and 40 years old with Graves' hyperthyroidism that later progressed to Graves' ophthalmopathy. In nucleotide form, the sequence is TGTGCCAGCAGTTACTCCGGGACATCCCCGGCGGCTTTCTTT. It codes for CASSYSGTSPAAFF.